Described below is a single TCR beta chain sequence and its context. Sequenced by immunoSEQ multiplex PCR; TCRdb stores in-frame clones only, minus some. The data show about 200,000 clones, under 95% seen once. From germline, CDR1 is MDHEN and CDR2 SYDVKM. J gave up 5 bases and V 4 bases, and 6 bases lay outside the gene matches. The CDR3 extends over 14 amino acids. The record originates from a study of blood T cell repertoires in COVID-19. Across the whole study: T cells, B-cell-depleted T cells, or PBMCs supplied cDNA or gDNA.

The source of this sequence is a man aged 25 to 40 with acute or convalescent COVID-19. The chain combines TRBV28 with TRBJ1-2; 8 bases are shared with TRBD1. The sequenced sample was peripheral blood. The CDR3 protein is CASSSPTGDYGYTF. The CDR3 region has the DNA TGTGCCAGCAGTTCGCCGACAGGGGATTATGGCTACACCTTC.